This T cell receptor beta chain was obtained from a study of CD8 T cells in Susac syndrome. Random hexamers were used to reverse transcribe an amount of roughly 0.5 to 1 ug RNA. TCRdb reprocessed the immunoSEQ multiplex PCR reads with MiXCR, giving one entry per CDR3 protein. Among 200,000 to 250,000 distinct CDR3 sequences, roughly 93% were seen once, and the ten largest hold 0.15% to 0.2%. Recently defined diagnostic criteria for definite or probable disease were fulfilled by Susac syndrome patients. In contrast to the negatively isolated CD8+ and CD4+ T cells, TEMRA cells were FACS-enriched. The TCR comes from a human donor with Susac syndrome. Sequencing was performed on CD4+ T cells from PBMCs.

The CDR3 sequence is CASSESAQLNTGELFF. CDR3 in DNA: TGTGCCAGCAGTGAATCCGCCCAATTGAACACCGGGGAGCTGTTTTTT. V gene TRBV25-1 combines with J gene TRBJ2-2; D call uncertain. Germline V gene sequence: CDR1 MGHDK, CDR2 SYGVNS. The CDR3 is made up of 16 amino acids. Trimming took off 1 base at V and 1 base at J, with 10 bases between the two ends.